The next 20 T cell receptor beta chains were all read from a single sample in a study of CD8 T cells in ankylosing spondylitis (dated by TCRdb to about 2017). The library was prepared using 5' RACE. The listed sequencing device is Illumina HiSeq 2500. TCRdb took the public reads, trimmed them with fastp at Q25, ran MiXCR for clone calling and kept in-frame beta chains. Rows are combined by CDR3 protein, so each entry shows the most common genes and DNA. For this sample there are roughly 200,000 distinct CDR3 sequences; more than 10% appear just once. In total, the top ten clones hold approximately 15% of the sample. The sequenced sample was blood, either unsorted or a sorted T cell fraction (not recorded which). These receptors were obtained from a male donor with ankylosing spondylitis or in good health (not recorded which).

This clonotype was detected only a few times. The CDR3 loop is CASSLGGLLSSYNEQFF. The CDR3, as DNA: TGTGCCAGCAGCTTAGGGGGACTTCTTAGCTCCTACAATGAGCAGTTCTTC. This chain links TRBV7-8 with TRBJ2-1; TRBD2 is a possible D gene (6 bases). CDR3 length: 17 amino acids. CDR1 and CDR2 (germline): SGHVS, FQNEAQ. Trimming removed 1 base from V and 0 bases from J, with 13 bases in between.

The chain is built from TRBV11-2 and TRBJ2-7; the match to TRBD2 covers 14 bases. The CDR3 length is 15 residues. Trimming at V came to 3 bases and at J to 6 bases, leaving 4 bases not matched to a gene. From germline, CDR1 is SGHAT and CDR2 FQNNGV. This chain's CDR3 is CASSLGTSGSPEQYF. The CDR3 DNA sequence: TGTGCCAGCAGCTTGGGGACTAGCGGGAGCCCCGAGCAGTACTTC.

This clonotype was seen a few times. The genes are TRBV4-1 and TRBJ2-2; D is undetermined. The CDR3 has 11 residues. Trimming cost V 7 bases and J 5 bases, with 5 bases left between them. Per germline, CDR1 MGHRA and CDR2 YSYEKL. The CDR3: CASTQTGELFF. The CDR3 DNA is TGCGCCAGCACCCAGACCGGGGAGCTGTTTTTT.

This clonotype was seen more than once but under ten times. The chain combines TRBV7-6 with TRBJ2-1; D is possibly TRBD1 or TRBD2 (6 bases each). Per germline, CDR1 SGHVS and CDR2 FNYEAQ. The V end was cut by 5 bases, the J end by 0 bases, with 11 bases between. The CDR3 sequence is 15 residues long. The CDR3 loop is CASSEGGGSYNEQFF. The CDR3 DNA is TGTGCCAGCAGCGAAGGAGGGGGCTCCTACAATGAGCAGTTCTTC.

This clonotype has a handful of counts. The CDR3 spells CSVIALNTEAFF. The CDR3 DNA follows: TGCAGCGTTATTGCACTGAACACTGAAGCTTTCTTT. This sequence joins TRBV29-1 and TRBJ1-1; D is unresolved. Trimming cost V 5 bases and J 0 bases, with 7 bases left between them. The CDR3 totals 12 residues. Germline CDR1 and CDR2: SQVTM and ANQGSEA. The whole variable domain, remainder taken from reference TRBV29-1 and TRBJ1-1, is SAVISQKPSRDICQRGTSLTIQCQVDSQVTMMFWYRQQPGQSLTLIATANQGSEATYESGFVIDKFPISRPNLTFSTLTVSNMSPEDSSIYLCSVIALNTEAFFGQGTRLTVV.

This clonotype showed up many times. The chain employs TRBV5-6 and TRBJ2-7; D gene uncertain. Trimming pared 4 bases from V and 9 bases from J, leaving 17 bases between. CDR1 SGHDT and CDR2 YYEEEE come from the germline V gene. This CDR3 region has 13 residues. The CDR3 nucleotides are TGTGCCAGCAGCCTTCTACACCCCGTCGGGCAGTACTTC. This translates into CASSLLHPVGQYF.

The chain joins TRBV7-9 to TRBJ2-1; D not certain. The CDR3 runs to 12 residues. V dropped 5 bases and J dropped 7 bases, with 9 bases sitting between them. The germline V gene has CDR1 SEHNR and CDR2 FQNEAQ (reference sequence). The CDR3 loop reads CASSGPLNEQFF. CDR3 DNA sequence: TGTGCCAGCAGCGGGCCGTTGAATGAGCAGTTCTTC.

CDR3 region: CAISEPPGGGTDTQYF. The CDR3 DNA reads as TGTGCCATCAGCGAGCCCCCCGGGGGGGGCACAGATACGCAGTATTTT. The V call is TRBV10-3, the J call TRBJ2-3; the match to TRBD2 covers 8 bases. The V segment lost 6 bases and the J segment 1 base; nucleotides outside the gene matches: 9. Per the germline V gene, CDR1 is ENHRY and CDR2 is SYGVKD. CDR3 length equals 16 residues.

The chain employs TRBV11-2 and TRBJ2-7; perhaps TRBD2 as D (6 bases). CDR3 length: 14 residues. With 6 bases removed from V and 4 bases from J, the gap between germline ends came to 16 bases. The V gene's germline CDR1 is SGHAT and CDR2 FQNNGV. The CDR3 nucleotides are TGTGCCAGCAGTCGTCCAGGACTAATATACGAGCAGTACTTC. Translated: CASSRPGLIYEQYF.

This chain joins TRBV6-1 and TRBJ2-1, with 8 bases identical to TRBD2. The CDR3 length is 15 residues. V was pared by 8 bases and J by 0 bases, with 6 bases of the junction left unmatched. Germline V CDR1 and CDR2: MNHNS, SASEGT. Written as DNA, the CDR3 is TGTGCCAGCCTGACTAGCGCGATCTCCTACAATGAGCAGTTCTTC. Residues: CASLTSAISYNEQFF.

V usage is TRBV4-1 and J usage is TRBJ2-2; 9 positions match TRBD1. The V gene end was trimmed by 1 base and the J gene end by 5 bases; junction bases not matched to a gene: 11. In germline, CDR1 is MGHRA, CDR2 YSYEKL. The length of the CDR3 is 18 residues. The CDR3 region is CASSQAWTGQGITGELFF. The CDR3 bases are TGCGCCAGCAGCCAAGCCTGGACGGGACAGGGTATTACCGGGGAGCTGTTTTTT.

This clonotype was detected a few times. This rearrangement joins TRBV20-1 to TRBJ1-6; TRBD1 aligns across 7 bases. The V gene's germline CDR1 is DFQATT and CDR2 SNEGSKA (reference sequence). The ends lost 1 base at V and 3 bases at J; junction bases unmatched: 18. The CDR3 has 20 residues. CDR3 loop: CSARAAAPTGLNFYNSPLHF. Here the CDR3 DNA reads TGCAGTGCTAGAGCTGCCGCCCCGACAGGGCTCAACTTCTATAATTCACCCCTCCACTTT.

The sample holds a few counts of this clonotype. V usage is TRBV2 and J usage is TRBJ2-7; tentative D call: TRBD1 (6 bases). Germline lookup yields CDR1 SNHLY and CDR2 FYNNEI. The CDR3 covers 17 residues. V dropped 10 bases and J dropped 0 bases, with 25 bases sitting between them. The CDR3 DNA sequence: TGTGCCACCGACCAGGGTATCGGGACACCGACCTCCTACGAGCAGTACTTC. Translating gives CATDQGIGTPTSYEQYF.

V gene TRBV15 combines with J gene TRBJ1-1; D may be TRBD1 (6 bases). The germline V gene encodes CDR1 LNHNV and CDR2 YYDKDF (reference sequence). Trimming pared 5 bases from V and 3 bases from J, leaving 13 bases between. The CDR3 runs to 14 residues. CDR3 amino acids: CATSADRFYTEAFF. CDR3 sequence (DNA): TGTGCCACCAGCGCGGACAGATTCTACACTGAAGCTTTCTTT.

The chain employs TRBV12-5 and TRBJ2-5; D possibly uses TRBD1 or TRBD2 (5 bases each). The ends were cut back, 6 bases at V and 1 base at J, with 9 bases in the middle. Germline V gene data show CDR1 as LGHNT and CDR2 as FRNRAP. The CDR3 runs 13 residues. CDR3 amino acids: CASGSGRQETQYF. The DNA for the CDR3 is TGTGCTAGTGGCTCGGGACGCCAAGAGACCCAGTACTTC.

The V gene is TRBV7-9, the J gene TRBJ2-2, with D perhaps matching TRBD2 (5 bases). Germline values: CDR1 SEHNR, CDR2 FQNEAQ (reference sequence). V was shortened by 6 bases and J by 0 bases, with 14 bases between the two germline ends. The CDR3 is made up of 16 amino acids. The CDR3 spells CASSQVGKPNTGELFF. The DNA for the CDR3 is TGTGCCAGCAGTCAGGTCGGGAAGCCGAACACCGGGGAGCTGTTTTTT.

This rearrangement joins TRBV4-1 to TRBJ1-2; weak D call: TRBD1 (5 bases). This CDR3 is built from 15 residues. V lost 2 bases, J lost 12 bases, and 22 bases lay in between. Germline V CDR1 and CDR2: MGHRA, YSYEKL. In DNA form, the CDR3 reads TGCGCCAGCAGCCAACAAGTAAACTTCGACAGAGGGGACACCTTC. Residues: CASSQQVNFDRGDTF.

In this sample, this clonotype turned up a few times. This sequence joins TRBV11-2 and TRBJ2-7; the D gene is possibly TRBD1 (6 bases). The V gene lost 3 bases and the J gene lost 5 bases, with 11 bases spanning the gap. The CDR3 length is 13 residues. CDR1 is SGHAT and CDR2 is FQNNGV in the germline V gene. CDR3 loop: CASSFQGFNEQYF. CDR3 DNA: TGTGCCAGCAGCTTTCAGGGGTTCAACGAGCAGTACTTC. Full variable domain (remainder filled in from reference TRBV11-2 and TRBJ2-7): EAGVAQSPRYKIIEKRQSVAFWCNPISGHATLYWYQQILGQGPKLLIQFQNNGVVDDSQLPKDRFSAERLKGVDSTLKIQPAKLEDSAVYLCASSFQGFNEQYFGPGTRLTVT.

This clonotype showed up just once. This sequence joins TRBV5-6 and TRBJ2-7; possibly TRBD1 for D (5 bases). Deletions cut 4 bases from V and 0 bases from J, with 11 bases between. The CDR3 extends over 14 amino acids. Germline CDR1 is SGHDT and CDR2 is YYEEEE. CDR3 nucleotide sequence: TGTGCCAGCAGCCCTAAGACAGTCTCCTACGAGCAGTACTTC. Amino acids: CASSPKTVSYEQYF. The whole variable domain, filled in from reference TRBV5-6 and TRBJ2-7, reads DAGVTQSPTHLIKTRGQQVTLRCSPKSGHDTVSWYQQALGQGPQFIFQYYEEEERQRGNFPDRFSGHQFPNYSSELNVNALLLGDSALYLCASSPKTVSYEQYFGPGTRLTVT.

Turning to this clonotype: This clone may be a read error of a much larger clone one base away. V and J are TRBV5-6 and TRBJ1-2, with 7 bases matching TRBD1. V was pared by 4 bases and J by 2 bases, with 2 bases of the junction left unmatched. This CDR3 spans 13 amino acids. Germline CDR1 is SGHDT and CDR2 is YYEEEE. Here the CDR3 DNA reads TGTGCCAGCAGCCAGACAGGGAACTATGGCTACACCTTC. As protein: CASSQTGNYGYTF.